Below, one T cell receptor (beta chain) is given with its context. Its antigen is unknown. Other DNA sequences from this sample encode an identical CDR3 as well. In germline, CDR1 is DFQATT, CDR2 SNEGSKA (reference sequence). V was shortened by 4 bases and J by 7 bases, with 7 bases between the two germline ends. The CDR3 contains 11 residues. This entry comes from a study of beta chain features in type 1 diabetes. Study at large: The patient and healthy donor groups were comparable for age, gender and cell yields.

Study observations and caveats: Within each of all four CD4+ subsets, Type 1 diabetes patients had TCRB CDR3s that were moderately but significantly shorter.

The authors reverse transcribed all of the isolated RNA, so sequencing captured expressed TCRB transcripts. Sequencing was performed with immunoSEQ multiplex PCR; in TCRdb, only in-frame clones are kept and a portion is missing. The sample contains almost 350,000 clones, 8% of which appear only once. The sequenced material came from central memory CD4+ T cells from blood. The chain combines TRBV20-1 with TRBJ1-4; D uncertain. The receptor was derived from a woman aged 18-35 years in good health. CDR3 sequence: CSAKRGEKLFF. CDR3 bases: TGCAGTGCTAAGCGTGGTGAAAAACTGTTTTTT.